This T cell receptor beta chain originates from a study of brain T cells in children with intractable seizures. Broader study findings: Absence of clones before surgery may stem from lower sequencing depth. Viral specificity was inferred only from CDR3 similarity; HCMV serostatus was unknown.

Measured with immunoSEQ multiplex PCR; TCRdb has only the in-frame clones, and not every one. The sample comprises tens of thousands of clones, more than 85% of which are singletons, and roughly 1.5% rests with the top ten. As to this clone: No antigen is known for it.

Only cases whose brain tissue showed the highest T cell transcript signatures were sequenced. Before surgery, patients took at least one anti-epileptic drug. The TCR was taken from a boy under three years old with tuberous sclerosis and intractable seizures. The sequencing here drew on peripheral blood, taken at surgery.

The chain's CDR3 is CASAQTLETQYF. In nucleotides, the CDR3 is TGTGCTAGTGCTCAAACTTTAGAGACCCAGTACTTC. The chain recombines TRBV12-5 with TRBJ2-5; no firm D call. The CDR3 is made up of 12 amino acids. CDR1 and CDR2 from the germline V gene are LGHNT and FRNRAP. Trimming took off 7 bases at V and 4 bases at J, with 10 bases between the two ends.